Below, 25 T cell receptor beta chains from the same sample are listed, as sequenced in a study of T cells in localized non-small cell lung cancer (dated by TCRdb to 2019 to 2021). Library preparation employed the immunoSEQ multiplex PCR assay. Held by TCRdb, this immuneACCESS table contains in-frame sequences only and omits some clones. Under half of the omission traces to an unresolved V gene where checked; the cause of the rest is unknown. The sample has thousands of clones on record, roughly a third of them singletons. The ten most abundant clones make up approximately 14% of the sample. This sample comprised lung tumor tissue, obtained before any cancer treatment. These receptors originate from a man aged 40 to 70 with stage II lung adenocarcinoma.

V and J are TRBV30 and TRBJ1-2; TRBD1 aligns across 10 bases. Per the germline V gene, CDR1 is GTSNPN and CDR2 is SVGIG (reference sequence). The CDR3 length is 15 residues. V lost 4 bases, J lost 3 bases, and 8 bases stayed unmatched. Written as DNA, the CDR3 is TGTGCCTGGACGACAGGGGGCTTTGATGACTATGGCTACACCTTC. This codes for CAWTTGGFDDYGYTF. Full variable domain (rest looked up from reference TRBV30 and TRBJ1-2): SQTIHQWPATLVQPVGSPLSLECTVEGTSNPNLYWYRQAAGRGLQLLFYSVGIGQISSEVPQNLSASRPQDRQFILSSKKLLLSDSGFYLCAWTTGGFDDYGYTFGSGTRLTVV.

This clone was counted only a few times. The chain employs TRBV5-1 and TRBJ2-7, with TRBD1 as a possible D gene (6 bases). V was pared by 4 bases and J by 0 bases, with 20 bases between. The CDR3 extends over 17 amino acids. Germline CDR1 is SGHRS and CDR2 is YFSETQ. The CDR3 sequence: CASSAWGTQFVSYEQYF. For the CDR3, the DNA is TGCGCCAGCAGCGCTTGGGGGACACAATTCGTCTCCTACGAGCAGTACTTC.

By frequency in the sample, this clone is medium-sized. The chain combines TRBV23-1 with TRBJ2-5, with no clear D. TRBV23-1 is filed as an ORF, its function uncertain. V lost 6 bases and J 4 bases, leaving 15 bases between the germline ends. There are 14 residues in the CDR3. CDR3 coding DNA: TGCGCCAGCAGCCTAAGTAGAAACTCAGAGACCCAGTACTTC. Translated: CASSLSRNSETQYF.

The CDR3 sequence is CASSITGDLNNSPLHF. DNA of the CDR3: TGCGCCAGCAGCATTACAGGGGACCTTAATAATTCACCCCTCCACTTT. The chain carries TRBV5-1 and TRBJ1-6; 7 nucleotides line up with TRBD1. The CDR3 runs 16 residues. Per germline, CDR1 SGHRS and CDR2 YFSETQ. V trimming: 4 bases; J trimming: 5 bases; junction bases outside the gene matches: 9.

By proportion, this clone is medium-sized. V gene TRBV6-8 combines with J gene TRBJ1-1; D unclear. Trimming removed 2 bases at V and 1 base at J, with 5 bases between. The CDR3 totals 13 residues. CDR1 and CDR2 from the germline V gene are MNHGY and SAAAGT. The CDR3, as DNA: TGTGCCAGCAGTTACATGAAGAACACTGAAGCTTTCTTT. Translation: CASSYMKNTEAFF.

V usage is TRBV25-1 and J usage is TRBJ2-2, with 7 nucleotides matching TRBD1. The CDR3 sequence is 15 residues long. CDR1 and CDR2 from the germline V gene are MGHDK and SYGVNS. V was pared by 6 bases and J by 2 bases, with 6 bases of the junction left unmatched. CDR3 sequence reads: CASRPGTENTGELFF. The CDR3 DNA reads as TGTGCCAGCAGACCAGGGACAGAAAACACCGGGGAGCTGTTTTTT.

This clone was seen repeatedly, ten times or more. The chain has TRBV9 and TRBJ2-5; possibly TRBD1 or TRBD2 for D (7 bases each). Germline V gene lookup returns CDR1 SGDLS and CDR2 YYNGEE. Trimming left V 0 bases short and J 4 bases short, with 13 bases between. There are 15 residues in the CDR3. This CDR3 is CASSVDAGGAETQYF. In nucleotides, the CDR3 is TGTGCCAGCAGCGTAGACGCAGGGGGGGCAGAGACCCAGTACTTC. The variable domain in full, completed from reference TRBV9 and TRBJ2-5, reads DSGVTQTPKHLITATGQRVTLRCSPRSGDLSVYWYQQSLDQGLQFLIQYYNGEERAKGNILERFSAQQFPDLHSELNLSSLELGDSALYFCASSVDAGGAETQYFGPGTRLLVL.

CDR3 sequence reads: CASSYLSRQGASSGANVLTF. The DNA for the CDR3 is TGTGCCAGCAGTTACCTCTCTCGACAGGGGGCTAGCTCTGGGGCCAACGTCCTGACTTTC. The chain uses TRBV6-8 and TRBJ2-6, with TRBD1 identical over 10 bases. Germline V lookup: CDR1 MNHGY, CDR2 SAAAGT. The CDR3 totals 20 residues. V was pared by 2 bases and J by 0 bases, with 10 bases of the junction left unmatched.

The V gene is TRBV14, the J gene TRBJ1-2; 7 bases agree with TRBD1. V shed 7 bases, J shed 4 bases, and the junction held 6 bases outside the gene matches. CDR1 is SGHDN, CDR2 FVKESK, per germline. This CDR3 comprises 13 residues. CDR3 in DNA: TGTGCCAGCACCCCTAGGACAGGCTATGGCTACACCTTC. Translating it yields CASTPRTGYGYTF. Filled out from reference TRBV14 and TRBJ1-2, the complete variable domain reads EAGVTQFPSHSVIEKGQTVTLRCDPISGHDNLYWYRRVMGKEIKFLLHFVKESKQDESGMPNNRFLAERTGGTYSTLKVQPAELEDSGVYFCASTPRTGYGYTFGSGTRLTVV.

Within the sample, this clone is large. This chain connects TRBV11-3 to TRBJ1-1, with D maybe TRBD1 (5 bases). Germline loops: CDR1 SGHNT, CDR2 YENEEA. V was trimmed by 5 bases and J by 1 base, leaving 14 bases between them. This CDR3 is 15 amino acids long. This CDR3 is CASSPPTDSNTEAFF. The CDR3 nucleotides read TGTGCCAGCAGCCCCCCGACAGACTCGAACACTGAAGCTTTCTTT.

This clone showed up just a few times. The chain uses TRBV6-8 and TRBJ2-2; 9 positions match TRBD1. The CDR3 is 14 residues long. Germline V lookup: CDR1 MNHGY, CDR2 SAAAGT. The trim removed 9 bases at V and 5 bases at J, leaving 7 bases unmatched. This CDR3 is CASQPGQGTGELFF. The CDR3 DNA follows: TGTGCCAGTCAACCGGGACAGGGAACCGGGGAGCTGTTTTTT.

By proportion, this clone is large. The chain links TRBV28 to TRBJ1-6; D is undetermined. This CDR3 is 16 amino acids long. V shed 1 base and J shed 4 bases, with 11 bases lying between them. Germline lookup yields CDR1 MDHEN and CDR2 SYDVKM. Here the CDR3 DNA reads TGTGCCAGCAGTTTATTCTCCAGTCCTTATAATTCACCCCTCCACTTT. Translated, it gives CASSLFSSPYNSPLHF.

By share, this clone counts as medium-sized. The CDR3 DNA is TGCGCCAGCAGCCCTTCGACTAGCAGAGAGACCCAGTACTTC. Translating it yields CASSPSTSRETQYF. The rearrangement links TRBV1 to TRBJ2-5; the table's D call TRBD2 went unverified against the DNA. TRBV1 is recorded as a pseudogene. The length of the CDR3 is 14 residues.

The chain combines TRBV9 with TRBJ2-3; TRBD1 agrees at 8 bases. The CDR3 loop spans 14 amino acids. Germline CDR1 SGDLS, CDR2 YYNGEE. Trimming cost V 3 bases and J 6 bases; bases outside gene matches: 6. In DNA, the CDR3 is TGTGCCAGCAGCGGGTGGACAGGGAGCGATACGCAGTATTTT. Translation gives CASSGWTGSDTQYF.

The sample holds a few counts of this clone. V is TRBV9 and J is TRBJ2-4; D tentatively fits TRBD1 or TRBD2 (5 bases each). Looked up from germline, CDR1 is SGDLS and CDR2 is YYNGEE. The V and J ends lost 4 bases and 5 bases respectively, with 22 bases between them. CDR3 size: 17 residues. Here the CDR3 reads CASSSGPGRAYENIQYF. CDR3 in DNA: TGTGCCAGCAGCTCCGGGCCGGGACGGGCCTATGAAAACATTCAGTACTTC. Full variable domain (rest looked up from reference TRBV9 and TRBJ2-4): DSGVTQTPKHLITATGQRVTLRCSPRSGDLSVYWYQQSLDQGLQFLIQYYNGEERAKGNILERFSAQQFPDLHSELNLSSLELGDSALYFCASSSGPGRAYENIQYFGAGTRLSVL.

By sample fraction, this clone is medium-sized (0.01 to 0.1%). The V gene is TRBV11-3, the J gene TRBJ1-1; D is undetermined. Germline CDR1 SGHNT, CDR2 YENEEA. There are 16 residues in the CDR3. V was shortened by 3 bases and J by 0 bases, with 14 bases between the two germline ends. The DNA of the CDR3 is TGTGCCAGCAGCTTGTTGGGCAATTCCATGAACACTGAAGCTTTCTTT. Translation: CASSLLGNSMNTEAFF.

This clone has only a few counts. This chain links TRBV5-1 with TRBJ1-4, with D perhaps TRBD1 (6 bases). V dropped 4 bases and J dropped 6 bases, with 13 bases sitting between them. This CDR3 has 14 residues. Germline V gene lookup returns CDR1 SGHRS and CDR2 YFSETQ. The CDR3, as DNA: TGCGCCAGCAGCCTACAGGGATACGATGAAAAACTGTTTTTT. Protein sequence: CASSLQGYDEKLFF.

The chain has TRBV11-3 and TRBJ2-1; 12 bases align to TRBD2. The V gene end was trimmed by 8 bases and the J gene end by 2 bases; junction bases not matched to a gene: 7. This CDR3 comprises 16 residues. CDR1 is SGHNT and CDR2 is YENEEA in the germline V gene. The CDR3 is CASAGASGGAYNEQFF. The CDR3 nucleotides read TGTGCCAGCGCCGGGGCTAGCGGGGGGGCCTACAATGAGCAGTTCTTC.

This clone was found a few times. Germline and junction disagree at one end, which may indicate a read error. The V call is TRBV11-3, the J call TRBJ1-1; D unclear. Germline V gene data show CDR1 as SGHNT and CDR2 as YENEEA. This CDR3 has 15 amino acids. The CDR3 sequence: CASSLDAGRNTEAFF. CDR3 coding DNA: TGTGCCAGCAGCCTAGACGCGGGGAGAAACACTGAAGCTTTCTTT.

This clone qualifies as medium-sized. This chain connects TRBV9 to TRBJ2-7; 9 positions match TRBD1. The CDR3 is 14 amino acids. The germline V gene has CDR1 SGDLS and CDR2 YYNGEE. V shed 6 bases, J shed 4 bases, and the junction held 8 bases outside the gene matches. CDR3 coding DNA: TGTGCCAGCAATAGGGGGACAGGGAATTACGAGCAGTACTTC. As protein: CASNRGTGNYEQYF.

On this clone: The read ends 1 residue shy of where the CDR3 ends; the end is completed using the germline J gene. The chain couples TRBV10-3 to TRBJ2-1; no firm D call. Trimming cost V 0 bases and J 4 bases, with 4 bases left between them. Germline assignment: CDR1 ENHRY and CDR2 SYGVKD. This CDR3 has 13 residues. Partial CDR3 DNA: TGTGCCATCAGTGAGTCGGTGTACAATGAGCAGTTC. Its protein product is CAISESVYNEQF. The full CDR3 protein is CAISESVYNEQFF.

This clone was counted only a few times. The gene calls are TRBV11-3 and TRBJ2-5, with a possible D match to TRBD2 (7 bases). This CDR3 comprises 16 residues. V lost 5 bases to trimming and J lost 10 bases, with 26 bases between them. Per germline, CDR1 SGHNT and CDR2 YENEEA. CDR3: CASSLQGGGAPGIQYF. CDR3 DNA: TGTGCCAGCAGCCTCCAGGGTGGGGGGGCGCCCGGGATCCAGTACTTC. Full variable domain (outside the CDR3, taken from reference TRBV11-3 and TRBJ2-5): EAGVVQSPRYKIIEKKQPVAFWCNPISGHNTLYWYLQNLGQGPELLIRYENEEAVDDSQLPKDRFSAERLKGVDSTLKIQPAELGDSAVYLCASSLQGGGAPGIQYFGPGTRLLVL.

This clone was seen only a few times. This chain connects TRBV11-3 to TRBJ2-1, with 9 bases aligning to TRBD2. CDR1 and CDR2 (germline): SGHNT, YENEEA. V was pared by 3 bases and J by 9 bases, with 12 bases of the junction left unmatched. CDR3 length: 16 amino acids. This CDR3 is CASSLWLAGIGGEQFF. The CDR3 bases are TGTGCCAGCAGCTTGTGGCTAGCGGGGATAGGGGGTGAGCAGTTCTTC.

The chain recombines TRBV6-8 with TRBJ2-7; TRBD2 matches at 12 bases. Germline V CDR1 and CDR2: MNHGY, SAAAGT. This CDR3 spans 14 amino acids. Losses at the gene ends were 10 bases for V and 4 bases for J; bases not matched to a gene: 8. Here the CDR3 DNA reads TGTGCCACCCGACTAGCGGGGGCAAATTACGAGCAGTACTTC. Its translation: CATRLAGANYEQYF.

In this sample, this clone is hyperexpanded. The V gene is TRBV11-3, the J gene TRBJ2-5; 8 bases are shared with TRBD1. The CDR3 has 16 amino acids. CDR1 SGHNT and CDR2 YENEEA come from the germline V gene. Trimming removed 6 bases from V and 2 bases from J; junction bases left unmatched: 11. CDR3 coding DNA: TGTGCCAGCAGACTTACAGGGGGAATATTACAAGAGACCCAGTACTTC. It codes for CASRLTGGILQETQYF.